This record concerns one T cell receptor beta chain sequence. J was trimmed by 4 bases and V by 4 bases; bases with no gene match: 8. This CDR3 has 15 amino acids. Germline V lookup: CDR1 MNHEY, CDR2 SMNVEV (reference sequence). The data were obtained in a study of cytomegalovirus exposure and HLA in healthy donors. Sequencing used immunoSEQ multiplex PCR; TCRdb keeps in-frame clones, though not all of them. The repertoire holds around 200,000 clones, with about 80% as singletons. The chain employs TRBV27 and TRBJ1-1; TRBD1 matches at 8 bases. The sequencing sample was made of PBMCs. This sequence was found in a woman aged 18-29 years in good health and CMV-seropositive. The CDR3 here is CASSSQRTGGTEAFF. CDR3 nucleotide sequence: TGTGCCAGCAGTTCCCAACGCACAGGGGGCACTGAAGCTTTCTTT.